This note documents a single TCR beta chain sequence. Its antigen is undetermined. The repertoire was sequenced with immunoSEQ multiplex PCR; TCRdb's copy has only in-frame clones and lacks some. Of 45,000 to 55,000 clones listed, around three quarters are singletons. The data were taken from a study of vaccination effects on CD4 cells after COVID-19. Study context: The median interval between the second dose and post-vaccine sampling was 72 days. Two million PBMC per well received 10 IU/ml IL-2 and 9.5 to 10 ug/ml peptides in culture.

This CDR3 has 15 amino acids. Germline values: CDR1 LNHNV, CDR2 YYDKDF (reference sequence). With 1 base removed from V and 4 bases from J, the gap between germline ends came to 12 bases. CD4+ T cell isolation took place after 10 days of culture. Sometime from March through December 2020, the person acquired a SARS-CoV-2 infection that PCR confirmed. Everyone in the study got two shots of either the BNT162b2 or mRNA-1273 vaccine. Study-level findings and limits: Marked clonal contraction of infection- and vaccine-induced clones was seen late after vaccination. Convalescents' post-vaccine spike-reactive clones were mainly new, vaccine-induced.

The chain is built from TRBV15 and TRBJ2-3; no firm D call. The TCR was taken from a human donor who had a prior SARS-CoV-2 infection. Sequences were derived from CD4+ T cells from PBMCs cultured without peptide, sampled after COVID-19 vaccination. CDR3 sequence reads: CATSRVGGPADTQYF. CDR3 nucleotides: TGTGCCACCAGCAGAGTGGGTGGGCCGGCAGATACGCAGTATTTT.